This T cell receptor beta chain came from a study of Graves' ophthalmopathy and Graves' hyperthyroidism. About the research overall: Specimen type is peripheral blood, obtained at initial diagnosis before any treatment.

RNA transcripts were the source from which TCR beta CDR3 regions were amplified. RT-PCR was first run with HTBI primers, then multiplex PCR in a second round. TCRdb re-analysed the multiplex PCR reads in MiXCR, keeping a single row per CDR3 protein. The top ten clones hold more than 2.5% of a sample with approximately 700,000 distinct CDR3 sequences, over 40% of them seen once. General observations from the study: Most expanded thyroid clonotypes above 0.001 frequency also appeared in blood.

Germline V lookup: CDR1 ENHRY, CDR2 SYGVKD. The V end was cut by 6 bases, the J end by 7 bases, with 15 bases between. This CDR3 comprises 14 residues. Turning to this clonotype: Its antigen is not known. A much more abundant neighbour one base away suggests this may be a read error.

Ophthalmopathy donors showed moderate-to-severe activity, CAS ≥3, NOSPECS ≥4 and a duration under 3 months. Thyroid ultrasound, orbital computed tomography, TRAb, serum thyroxine and clinical symptoms formed the basis of diagnosis. The chain employs TRBV10-3 and TRBJ2-2; D ambiguous. The sample taken for sequencing was peripheral blood. The receptor's source is an adult man with Graves' ophthalmopathy. This CDR3 is CAISPWKDGGELFF. The CDR3 DNA follows: TGTGCCATCAGCCCCTGGAAGGACGGCGGGGAGCTGTTTTTT.